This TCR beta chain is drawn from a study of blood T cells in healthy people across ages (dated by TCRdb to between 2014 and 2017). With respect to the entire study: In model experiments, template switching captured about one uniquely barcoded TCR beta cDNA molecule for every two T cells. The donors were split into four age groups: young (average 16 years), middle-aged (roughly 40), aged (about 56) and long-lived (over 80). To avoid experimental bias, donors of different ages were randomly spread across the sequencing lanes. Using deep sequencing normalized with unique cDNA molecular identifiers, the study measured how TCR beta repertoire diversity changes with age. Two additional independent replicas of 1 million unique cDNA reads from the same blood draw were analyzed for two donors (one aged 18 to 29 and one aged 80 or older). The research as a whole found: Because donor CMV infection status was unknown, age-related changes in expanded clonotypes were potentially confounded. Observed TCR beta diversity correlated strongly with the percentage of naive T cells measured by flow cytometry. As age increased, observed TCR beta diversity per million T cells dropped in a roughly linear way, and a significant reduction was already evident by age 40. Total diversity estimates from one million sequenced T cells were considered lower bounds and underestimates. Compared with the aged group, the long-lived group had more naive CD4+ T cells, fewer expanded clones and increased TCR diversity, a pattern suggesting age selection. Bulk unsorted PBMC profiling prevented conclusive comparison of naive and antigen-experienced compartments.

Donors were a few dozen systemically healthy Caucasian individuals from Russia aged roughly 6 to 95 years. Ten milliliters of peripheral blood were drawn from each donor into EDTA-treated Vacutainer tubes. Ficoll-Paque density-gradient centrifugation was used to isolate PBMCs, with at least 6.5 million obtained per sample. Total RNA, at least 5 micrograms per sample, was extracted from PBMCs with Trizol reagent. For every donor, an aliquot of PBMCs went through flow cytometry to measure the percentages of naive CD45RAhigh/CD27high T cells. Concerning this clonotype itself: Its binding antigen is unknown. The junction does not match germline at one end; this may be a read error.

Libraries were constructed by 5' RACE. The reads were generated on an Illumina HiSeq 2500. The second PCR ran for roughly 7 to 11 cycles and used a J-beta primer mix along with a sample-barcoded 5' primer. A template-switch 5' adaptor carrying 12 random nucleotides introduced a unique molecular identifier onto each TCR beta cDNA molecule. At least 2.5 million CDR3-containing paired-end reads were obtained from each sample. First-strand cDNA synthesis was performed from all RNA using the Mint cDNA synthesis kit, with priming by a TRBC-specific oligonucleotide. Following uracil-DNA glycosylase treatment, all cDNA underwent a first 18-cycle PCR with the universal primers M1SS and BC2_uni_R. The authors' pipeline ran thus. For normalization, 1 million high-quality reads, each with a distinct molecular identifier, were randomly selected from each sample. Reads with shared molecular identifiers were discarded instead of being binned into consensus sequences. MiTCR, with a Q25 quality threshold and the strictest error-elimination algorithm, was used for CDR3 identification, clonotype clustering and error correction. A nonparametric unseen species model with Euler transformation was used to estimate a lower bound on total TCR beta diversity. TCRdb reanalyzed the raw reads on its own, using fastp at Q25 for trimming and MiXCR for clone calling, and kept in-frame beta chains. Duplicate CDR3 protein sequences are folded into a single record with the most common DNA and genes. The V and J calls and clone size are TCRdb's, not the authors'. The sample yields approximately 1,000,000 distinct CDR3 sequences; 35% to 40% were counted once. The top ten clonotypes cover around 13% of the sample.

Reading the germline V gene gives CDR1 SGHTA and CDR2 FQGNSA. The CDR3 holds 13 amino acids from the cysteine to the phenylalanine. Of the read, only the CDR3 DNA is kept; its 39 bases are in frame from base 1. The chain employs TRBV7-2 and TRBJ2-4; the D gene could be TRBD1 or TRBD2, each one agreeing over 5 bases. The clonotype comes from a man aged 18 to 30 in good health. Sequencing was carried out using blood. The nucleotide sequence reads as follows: TGTGTCAGCAGCTTAGGGACGACCGACATTCAGTACTTC. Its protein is CVSSLGTTDIQYF.